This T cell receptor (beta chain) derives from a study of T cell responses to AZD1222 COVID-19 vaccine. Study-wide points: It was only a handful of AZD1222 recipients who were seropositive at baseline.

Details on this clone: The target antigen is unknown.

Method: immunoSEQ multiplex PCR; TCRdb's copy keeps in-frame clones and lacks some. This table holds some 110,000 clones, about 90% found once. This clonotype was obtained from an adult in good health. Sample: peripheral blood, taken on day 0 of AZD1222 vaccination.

CDR3 amino acids: CASSYSGPSNQFF. CDR3 nucleotides: TGTGCCAGCAGTTACTCGGGACCCTCAAACCAGTTCTTC. This chain uses TRBV6-2 or TRBV6-3 with TRBJ2-1; D is possibly TRBD1 or TRBD2 (5 bases each). Trimming shortened V by 0 bases and J by 13 bases, and 13 bases separated the two germline ends. The CDR3 is made up of 13 amino acids. Germline-derived CDR1 and CDR2 are MNHEY and SVGEGT.